The 21 T cell receptor beta chains presented below share a single source sample, sequenced in a study of blood T cells in healthy people across ages. Primed by a sample-barcoded 5' primer and a J-beta primer mix, a second PCR proceeded for about 6 to 11 cycles. MiXCR was run by TCRdb on the 5' RACE reads, yielding one entry per CDR3 protein. Of roughly 800,000 distinct CDR3 sequences listed, 20% to 30% are singletons. The same sample was also studied in work on T cells of mothers and their children.

The sample consisted of blood. These TCRs come from a boy younger than 18 in good health.

This clonotype showed up just a few times. The chain employs TRBV7-6 and TRBJ1-5; D ambiguous. In germline, CDR1 is SGHVS, CDR2 FNYEAQ. The CDR3 covers 15 residues. V was pared by 0 bases and J by 7 bases, with 13 bases between. The CDR3 here is CASSLAGGFDQPQHF. As DNA, the CDR3 is TGTGCCAGCAGCTTAGCAGGAGGTTTTGACCAGCCCCAGCATTTT.

This clonotype was recorded once. The chain uses TRBV3-1 and TRBJ2-7; D is perhaps TRBD1 or TRBD2 (5 bases each). Between the trimmed V and J ends, which lost 1 base and 3 bases, there was a span of 13 bases. Germline V gives CDR1 LGHDT, CDR2 YNNKEL (reference sequence). This CDR3 spans 15 amino acids. This chain's CDR3 is CASSQASGPFYEQYF. As DNA, the CDR3 is TGTGCCAGCAGCCAAGCTTCGGGACCTTTCTACGAGCAGTACTTC.

This chain connects TRBV20-1 to TRBJ2-3; 10 bases are a match to TRBD2. This CDR3 spans 15 amino acids. Per the germline V gene, CDR1 is DFQATT and CDR2 is SNEGSKA (reference sequence). V gave up 5 bases and J gave up 2 bases; unmatched junction bases: 7. This CDR3 is CSAERGTSVTDTQYF. Written as DNA, the CDR3 is TGCAGTGCTGAGAGAGGGACTAGCGTCACAGATACGCAGTATTTT.

This clonotype has just a few counts. V is TRBV7-8 and J is TRBJ1-1; tentative D call: TRBD1 (6 bases). The CDR3 consists of 13 residues. V was clipped by 7 bases and J by 2 bases, with 11 bases between them. Germline V gene lookup returns CDR1 SGHVS and CDR2 FQNEAQ. Here the CDR3 reads CASNEDSNTEAFF. The DNA for the CDR3 is TGTGCCAGCAACGAGGACAGTAACACTGAAGCTTTCTTT.

Concerning this clonotype itself: The CDR3 carries no conserved terminal phenylalanine or tryptophan, so it likely arises from a read error. V usage is TRBV5-1 and J usage is TRBJ1-1; 7 nucleotides align to TRBD1. CDR1 is SGHRS, CDR2 YFSETQ, per germline. The CDR3 totals 16 residues. CDR3 DNA: TGCGCCCGCAGCTTGGCCATAGACAGGGCAGTATTCGAAGCTTTCCTT. Its protein product is CARSLAIDRAVFEAFL.

This clonotype was found many times. The chain has TRBV29-1 and TRBJ2-7; D is undetermined. The germline V and J ends were trimmed by 4 bases and 1 base, with 14 bases remaining between them. CDR1 SQVTM and CDR2 ANQGSEA come from the germline V gene. The CDR3 is 14 amino acids. The CDR3 DNA reads as TGCAGCGTTGGAGGCCCAGAGGCATCCTACGAGCAGTACTTC. It translates to CSVGGPEASYEQYF.

This clonotype was detected a few times. The CDR3 sequence is CASSLDSMVQARYGYTF. Written as DNA, the CDR3 is TGTGCCAGCAGCTTAGATAGCATGGTCCAGGCTCGCTATGGCTACACCTTC. The chain has TRBV7-9 and TRBJ1-2; D gene ambiguous. This CDR3 is 17 amino acids long. V lost 1 base to trimming and J lost 4 bases, with 19 bases between them. Looked up from germline, CDR1 is SEHNR and CDR2 is FQNEAQ (reference sequence).

This clonotype appeared a few times. V is TRBV2 and J is TRBJ2-1, with TRBD1 matching over 7 bases. The CDR3 sequence is 12 residues long. Germline CDR1 is SNHLY and CDR2 is FYNNEI. Trimming took 6 bases from V and 6 from J; bases not matched to a gene: 2. The CDR3, as DNA: TGTGCCAGCAGACAGGGGATCAATGAGCAGTTCTTC. It yields the protein CASRQGINEQFF.

A single count supports this clonotype. The J gene is TRBJ2-1, the V gene TRBV7-8; 7 bases fit TRBD1. Germline loops: CDR1 SGHVS, CDR2 FQNEAQ. The CDR3 runs 16 residues. V was pared by 2 bases and J by 4 bases, with 8 bases of the junction left unmatched. CDR3 sequence: CASSLRTGLKYNEQFF. The CDR3 DNA reads as TGTGCCAGCAGCTTAAGGACAGGTTTAAAATACAATGAGCAGTTCTTC.

V is TRBV6-1 and J is TRBJ2-5; 8 nucleotides agree with TRBD2. The CDR3 is 13 amino acids. CDR1 is MNHNS, CDR2 SASEGT, per germline. Trimming cost V 8 bases and J 4 bases; bases outside gene matches: 6. CDR3 sequence reads: CASRGGPLETQYF. The CDR3 DNA reads as TGTGCCAGCCGGGGGGGACCCCTAGAGACCCAGTACTTC.

This clonotype was seen a handful of times. The chain is built from TRBV20-1 and TRBJ2-2; no clear D. The CDR3 sequence is 14 residues long. The germline V gene has CDR1 DFQATT and CDR2 SNEGSKA (reference sequence). V lost 5 bases and J lost 1, with 11 bases in between. CDR3 in DNA: TGCAGTGCTCCCCGGACGGGGAACACCGGGGAGCTGTTTTTT. This codes for CSAPRTGNTGELFF.

This clonotype came up a few times. The chain uses TRBV20-1 and TRBJ2-5; D may be TRBD1 (5 bases). Near its end, the DNA agrees better with TRBJ2-7, so the J call may be wrong. The CDR3 has 16 residues. CDR1 is DFQATT, CDR2 SNEGSKA, per germline (reference sequence). CDR3 amino acids: CSARGIFRDSSYEQYF. The DNA for the CDR3 is TGCAGTGCTAGGGGCATTTTTCGTGACAGCTCCTACGAGCAGTACTTC.

The chain combines TRBV4-3 with TRBJ1-1; 7 bases agree with TRBD1. CDR1 LGHNA and CDR2 YSLEER come from the germline V gene. V was clipped by 0 bases and J by 5 bases; unmatched bases: 12. The CDR3 has 17 residues. CDR3 nucleotides: TGCGCCAGCAGCCAAGATGGGGGCCAGGGGGTGGGGACTGAAGCTTTCTTT. Encoded protein: CASSQDGGQGVGTEAFF.

This chain joins TRBV29-1 and TRBJ1-1, with 8 bases matching TRBD1. Unmatched junction bases numbered 5, after V lost 2 bases and J lost 0 bases. The germline V gene has CDR1 SQVTM and CDR2 ANQGSEA. This CDR3 comprises 15 residues. CDR3 coding DNA: TGCAGCGTTGAATACGGACAGGGAATGAACACTGAAGCTTTCTTT. This translates into CSVEYGQGMNTEAFF.

The V and J genes are TRBV6-6 and TRBJ1-2; 7 nucleotides align to TRBD1. V shed 5 bases, J shed 0 bases, and the junction held 3 bases outside the gene matches. The CDR3 consists of 14 residues. In germline, CDR1 is MNHNY, CDR2 SVGAGI (reference sequence). In nucleotides, the CDR3 is TGTGCCAGCAGTGGGGGACAGACTAACTATGGCTACACCTTC. As protein: CASSGGQTNYGYTF.

The CDR3 loop is CASSPTESGNTIYF. Here the CDR3 DNA reads TGTGCCAGCTCACCAACCGAATCTGGAAACACCATATATTTT. The J gene is TRBJ1-3, the V gene TRBV18; D ambiguous. CDR1 KGHSH and CDR2 LQKENI come from the germline V gene. CDR3 length equals 14 residues. The V and J ends lost 2 bases and 1 base respectively, with 6 bases between them.

Comment on this clonotype: This may be a read error, as it is one base from a much larger clone. The chain carries TRBV6-2 or TRBV6-3 and TRBJ2-2, with unresolved D. V lost 4 bases and J 3 bases, leaving 3 bases between the germline ends. This CDR3 has 12 amino acids. CDR1 and CDR2 (germline): MNHEY, SVGEGT. The DNA for the CDR3 is TGTGCCAGCAGTTGGTACACCGGGGAGCTGTTTTTT. This codes for CASSWYTGELFF.

Details on this clonotype: The final CDR3 position lacks the conserved phenylalanine or tryptophan, pointing to a likely read error. This chain uses TRBV6-6 with TRBJ1-2, with a tentative D call TRBD1 (6 bases). Germline lookup yields CDR1 MNHNY and CDR2 SVGAGI (reference sequence). This CDR3 has 14 amino acids. V was pared by 2 bases and J by 6 bases, with 13 bases between. DNA for the CDR3: TGTGCCAGCAGTTACGCGAGGGACACGGATGGCTACACCCTC. It is translated as CASSYARDTDGYTL.

The CDR3: CASRPRDRNQPQHF. DNA for the CDR3: TGTGCCAGTCGACCCCGGGACAGGAATCAGCCCCAGCATTTT. V is TRBV12-3 or TRBV12-4 and J is TRBJ1-5; 8 nucleotides agree with TRBD1. The CDR3 runs 14 residues. The junction had 8 bases not matched to a gene; V was cut back by 9 bases and J by 4 bases.

The chain employs TRBV12-3 or TRBV12-4 and TRBJ2-7; unclear D gene. The CDR3 runs to 12 residues. V shed 6 bases and J shed 5 bases, with 11 bases lying between them. CDR3 amino acids: CASRLREHEQYF. The DNA for the CDR3 is TGTGCCAGCAGACTAAGGGAACACGAGCAGTACTTC.

V usage is TRBV28 and J usage is TRBJ2-4; D assignment may be TRBD1 or TRBD2 (6 bases each). The CDR3 extends over 14 amino acids. Germline V lookup: CDR1 MDHEN, CDR2 SYDVKM. With 6 bases removed from V and 7 bases from J, the gap between germline ends came to 16 bases. Here the CDR3 reads CASSRGQGRNIQYF. The CDR3 DNA follows: TGTGCCAGCAGCCGGGGGCAGGGGCGTAACATTCAGTACTTC. Full variable domain (remainder filled in from reference TRBV28 and TRBJ2-4): DVKVTQSSRYLVKRTGEKVFLECVQDMDHENMFWYRQDPGLGLRLIYFSYDVKMKEKGDIPEGYSVSREKKERFSLILESASTNQTSMYLCASSRGQGRNIQYFGAGTRLSVL.